This T cell receptor beta chain was sequenced for a study of beta chain features in type 1 diabetes. The junction had 9 bases not matched to a gene; V was cut back by 2 bases and J by 8 bases. CDR3 length equals 14 residues. CDR1 and CDR2 (germline): MDHEN, SYDVKM. Expressed TCRB transcripts got sequenced, as all isolated RNA was reverse transcribed. Here immunoSEQ multiplex PCR was the method, and the copy in TCRdb shows in-frame clones only, minus some. The sample lists under 900,000 clones, roughly a sixth occurring once. The TCR comes from a young woman in good health. Specimen: naive CD4+ T cells from blood. V usage is TRBV28 and J usage is TRBJ2-7, with TRBD2 identical over 7 bases. In nucleotides, the CDR3 is TGTGCCAGCAGTTTAGGTGGGAGGGCCTTCCAGCAGTACTTC. Translating gives CASSLGGRAFQQYF.